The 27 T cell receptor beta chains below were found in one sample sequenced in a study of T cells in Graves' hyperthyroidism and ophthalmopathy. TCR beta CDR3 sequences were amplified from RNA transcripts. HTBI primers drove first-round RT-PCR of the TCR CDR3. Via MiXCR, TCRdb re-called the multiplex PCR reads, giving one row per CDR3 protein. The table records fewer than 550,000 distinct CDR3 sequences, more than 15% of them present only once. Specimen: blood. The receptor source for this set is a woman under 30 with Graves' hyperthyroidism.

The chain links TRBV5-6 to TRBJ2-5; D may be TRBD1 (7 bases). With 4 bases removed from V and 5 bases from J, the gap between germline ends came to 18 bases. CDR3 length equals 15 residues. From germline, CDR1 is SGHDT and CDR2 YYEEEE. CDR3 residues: CASSLQRAGGETQYF. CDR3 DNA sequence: TGTGCCAGCAGCCTCCAGAGGGCAGGGGGGGAGACCCAGTACTTC.

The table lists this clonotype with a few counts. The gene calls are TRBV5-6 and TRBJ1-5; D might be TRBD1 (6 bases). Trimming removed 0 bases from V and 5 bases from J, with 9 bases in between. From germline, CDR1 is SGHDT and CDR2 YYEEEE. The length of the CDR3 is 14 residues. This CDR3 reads CASSLGGHHQPQHF. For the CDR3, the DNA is TGTGCCAGCAGCTTGGGGGGACACCATCAGCCCCAGCATTTT.

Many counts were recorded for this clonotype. The CDR3 loop is CASSPGTGFQETQYF. As DNA, the CDR3 is TGTGCCAGCAGCCCGGGGACAGGTTTCCAAGAGACCCAGTACTTC. This chain connects TRBV9 to TRBJ2-5; TRBD1 matches 8 bases. There are 15 residues in the CDR3. Germline loops: CDR1 SGDLS, CDR2 YYNGEE. The V and J ends lost 4 bases and 1 base, in that order; junction bases with no gene match: 6.

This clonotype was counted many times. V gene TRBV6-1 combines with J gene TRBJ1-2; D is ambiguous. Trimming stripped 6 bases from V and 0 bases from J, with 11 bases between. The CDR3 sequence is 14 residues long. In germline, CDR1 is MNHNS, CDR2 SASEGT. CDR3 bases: TGTGCCAGCAGCCCCACCACAGCTAACTATGGCTACACCTTC. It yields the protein CASSPTTANYGYTF.

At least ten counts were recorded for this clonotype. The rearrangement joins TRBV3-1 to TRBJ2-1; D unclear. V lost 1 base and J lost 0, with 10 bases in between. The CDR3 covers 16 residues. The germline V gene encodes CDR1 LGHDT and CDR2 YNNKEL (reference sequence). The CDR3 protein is CASSQGKLSSYNEQFF. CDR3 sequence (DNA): TGTGCCAGCAGCCAAGGAAAGCTGAGCTCCTACAATGAGCAGTTCTTC.

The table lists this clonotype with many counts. CDR3 nucleotides: TGTGCCAGCAGTTTGTCAGGTCAGGGGGGTATTGAAAAACTGTTTTTT. Translating it yields CASSLSGQGGIEKLFF. The V call is TRBV28, the J call TRBJ1-4; 7 bases match TRBD1. The J segment lost 7 bases and the V segment lost 3 bases, leaving 11 bases of the junction unmatched. The CDR3 runs 16 residues. Germline CDR1 is MDHEN and CDR2 is SYDVKM. The variable domain in full, with the rest retrieved from reference TRBV28 and TRBJ1-4, is DVKVTQSSRYLVKRTGEKVFLECVQDMDHENMFWYRQDPGLGLRLIYFSYDVKMKEKGDIPEGYSVSREKKERFSLILESASTNQTSMYLCASSLSGQGGIEKLFFGSGTQLSVL.

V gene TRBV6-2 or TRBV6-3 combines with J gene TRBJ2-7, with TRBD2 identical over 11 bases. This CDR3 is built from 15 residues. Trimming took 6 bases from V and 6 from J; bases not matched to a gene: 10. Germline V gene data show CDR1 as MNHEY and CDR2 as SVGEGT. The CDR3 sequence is CASRPNLAGGTEQYF. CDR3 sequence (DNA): TGTGCCAGCAGGCCGAATCTAGCGGGAGGTACCGAGCAGTACTTC.

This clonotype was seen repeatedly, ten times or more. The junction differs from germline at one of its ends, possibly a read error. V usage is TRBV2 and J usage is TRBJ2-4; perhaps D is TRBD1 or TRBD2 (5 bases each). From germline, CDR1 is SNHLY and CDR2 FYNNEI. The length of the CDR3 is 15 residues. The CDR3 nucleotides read TGTGCCAGCCGTAAGGGGAGCGGAGCCGAAAACATTCAGTACTTC. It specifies CASRKGSGAENIQYF.

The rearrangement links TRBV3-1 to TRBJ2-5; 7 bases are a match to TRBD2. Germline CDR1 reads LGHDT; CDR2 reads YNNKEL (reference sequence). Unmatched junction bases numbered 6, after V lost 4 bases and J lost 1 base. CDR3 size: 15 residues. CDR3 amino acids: CASSPRAGIQETQYF. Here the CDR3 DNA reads TGTGCCAGCAGCCCCAGAGCGGGGATCCAAGAGACCCAGTACTTC.

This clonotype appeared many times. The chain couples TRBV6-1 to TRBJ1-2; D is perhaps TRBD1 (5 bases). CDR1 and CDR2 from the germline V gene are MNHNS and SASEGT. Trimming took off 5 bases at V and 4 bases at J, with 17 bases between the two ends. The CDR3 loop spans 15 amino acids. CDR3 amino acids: CASSSFDSQIYGYTF. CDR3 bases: TGTGCCAGCAGTTCATTCGACAGCCAGATCTATGGCTACACCTTC.

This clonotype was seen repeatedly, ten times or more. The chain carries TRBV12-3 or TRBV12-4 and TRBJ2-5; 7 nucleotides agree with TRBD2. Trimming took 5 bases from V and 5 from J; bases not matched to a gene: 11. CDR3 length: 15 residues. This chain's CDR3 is CASSQNGRIMETQYF. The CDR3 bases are TGTGCCAGCAGTCAGAACGGGAGGATAATGGAGACCCAGTACTTC.

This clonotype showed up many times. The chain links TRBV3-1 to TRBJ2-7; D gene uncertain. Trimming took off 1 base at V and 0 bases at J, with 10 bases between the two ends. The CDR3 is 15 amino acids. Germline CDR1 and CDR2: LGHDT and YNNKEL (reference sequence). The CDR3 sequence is CASSQGATNSYEQYF. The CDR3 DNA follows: TGTGCCAGCAGCCAAGGAGCCACTAACTCCTACGAGCAGTACTTC.

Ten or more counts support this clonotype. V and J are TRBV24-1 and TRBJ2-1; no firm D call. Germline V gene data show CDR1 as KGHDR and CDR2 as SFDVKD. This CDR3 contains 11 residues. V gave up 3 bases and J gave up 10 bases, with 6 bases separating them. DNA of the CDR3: TGTGCCACCAGTGATGACGCGGAGCAGTTCTTC. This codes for CATSDDAEQFF.

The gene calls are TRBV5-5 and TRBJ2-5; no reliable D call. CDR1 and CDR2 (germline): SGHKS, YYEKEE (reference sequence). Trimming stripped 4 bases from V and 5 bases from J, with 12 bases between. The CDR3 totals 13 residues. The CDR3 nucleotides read TGTGCCAGCAGCCCTGTACTCGGGGAGACCCAGTACTTC. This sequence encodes CASSPVLGETQYF.

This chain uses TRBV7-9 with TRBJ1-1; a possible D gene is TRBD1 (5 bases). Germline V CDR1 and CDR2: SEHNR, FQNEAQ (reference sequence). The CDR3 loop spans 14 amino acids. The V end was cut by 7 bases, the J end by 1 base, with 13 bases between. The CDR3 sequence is CASTIGTANTEAFF. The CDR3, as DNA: TGTGCCAGCACCATCGGGACGGCGAACACTGAAGCTTTCTTT.

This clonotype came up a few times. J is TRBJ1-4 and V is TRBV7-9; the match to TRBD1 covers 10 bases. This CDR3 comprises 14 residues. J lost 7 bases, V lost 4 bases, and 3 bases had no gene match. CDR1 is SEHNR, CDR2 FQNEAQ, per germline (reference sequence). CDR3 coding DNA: TGTGCCAGCAGCTACGGGACAGGGGCTGAAAAACTGTTTTTT. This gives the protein CASSYGTGAEKLFF.

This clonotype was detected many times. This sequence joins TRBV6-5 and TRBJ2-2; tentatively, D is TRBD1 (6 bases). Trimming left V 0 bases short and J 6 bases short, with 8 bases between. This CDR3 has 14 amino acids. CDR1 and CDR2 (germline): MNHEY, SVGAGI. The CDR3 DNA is TGTGCCAGCAGTTACTCGGGGGCTCCCGGGGAGCTGTTTTTT. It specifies CASSYSGAPGELFF.

The CDR3 sequence is CASSDPKRSYNEQFF. Here the CDR3 DNA reads TGTGCCAGCAGTGACCCTAAAAGGAGTTACAATGAGCAGTTCTTC. The chain recombines TRBV25-1 with TRBJ2-1; D is unclear. The CDR3 has 15 residues. Germline CDR1 is MGHDK and CDR2 is SYGVNS. Trimming cost V 3 bases and J 4 bases, with 13 bases left between them.

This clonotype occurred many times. The CDR3: CASSHTGYLLGYTF. For the CDR3, the DNA is TGTGCCAGCAGCCACACAGGTTACCTTCTTGGCTACACCTTC. The chain combines TRBV3-1 with TRBJ1-2; D might be TRBD1 (5 bases). V lost 3 bases, J lost 7 bases, and 15 bases lay in between. Germline CDR1 LGHDT, CDR2 YNNKEL (reference sequence). The CDR3 spans 14 residues.

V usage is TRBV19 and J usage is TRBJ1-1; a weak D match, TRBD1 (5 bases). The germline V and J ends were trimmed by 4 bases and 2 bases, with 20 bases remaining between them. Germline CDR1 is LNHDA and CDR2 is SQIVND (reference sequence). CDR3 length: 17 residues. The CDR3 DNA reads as TGTGCCAGTAGTAGGACTCGGGGACGGGAGACCAACACTGAAGCTTTCTTT. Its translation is CASSRTRGRETNTEAFF.

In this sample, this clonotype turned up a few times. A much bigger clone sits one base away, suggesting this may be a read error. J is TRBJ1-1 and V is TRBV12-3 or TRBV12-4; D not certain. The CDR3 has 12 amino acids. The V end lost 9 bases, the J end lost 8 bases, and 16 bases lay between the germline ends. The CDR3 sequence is CARGSWTEEAFF. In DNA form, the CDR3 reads TGTGCCAGAGGTAGTTGGACGGAAGAAGCTTTCTTT.

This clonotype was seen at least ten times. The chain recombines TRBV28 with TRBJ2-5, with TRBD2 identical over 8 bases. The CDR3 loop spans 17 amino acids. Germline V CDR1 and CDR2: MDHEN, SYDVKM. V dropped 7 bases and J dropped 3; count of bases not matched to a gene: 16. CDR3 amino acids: CASNIWRGRGDKETQYF. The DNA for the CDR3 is TGTGCCAGCAATATCTGGAGAGGGCGGGGGGATAAAGAGACCCAGTACTTC.

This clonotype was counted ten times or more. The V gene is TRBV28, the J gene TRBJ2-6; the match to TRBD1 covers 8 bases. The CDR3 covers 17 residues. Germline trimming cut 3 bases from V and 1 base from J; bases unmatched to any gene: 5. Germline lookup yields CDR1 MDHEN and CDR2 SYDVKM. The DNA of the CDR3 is TGTGCCAGCAGTTTGCATCAGGGGGCGTCTGGGGCCAACGTCCTGACTTTC. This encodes CASSLHQGASGANVLTF. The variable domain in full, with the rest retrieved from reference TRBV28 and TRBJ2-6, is DVKVTQSSRYLVKRTGEKVFLECVQDMDHENMFWYRQDPGLGLRLIYFSYDVKMKEKGDIPEGYSVSREKKERFSLILESASTNQTSMYLCASSLHQGASGANVLTFGAGSRLTVL.

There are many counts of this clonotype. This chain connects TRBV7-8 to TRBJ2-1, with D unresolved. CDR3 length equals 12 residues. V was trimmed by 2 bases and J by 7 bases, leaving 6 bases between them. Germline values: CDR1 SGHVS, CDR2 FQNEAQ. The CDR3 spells CASSLTINEQFF. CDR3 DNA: TGTGCCAGCAGCTTAACTATAAATGAGCAGTTCTTC.

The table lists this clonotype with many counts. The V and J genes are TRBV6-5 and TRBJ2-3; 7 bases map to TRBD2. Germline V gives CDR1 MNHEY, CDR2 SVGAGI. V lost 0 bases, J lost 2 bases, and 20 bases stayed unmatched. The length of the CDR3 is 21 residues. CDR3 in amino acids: CASSYSGREGWAGDPTDTQYF. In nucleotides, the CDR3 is TGTGCCAGCAGTTACTCGGGGCGAGAAGGCTGGGCGGGAGACCCCACAGATACGCAGTATTTT.

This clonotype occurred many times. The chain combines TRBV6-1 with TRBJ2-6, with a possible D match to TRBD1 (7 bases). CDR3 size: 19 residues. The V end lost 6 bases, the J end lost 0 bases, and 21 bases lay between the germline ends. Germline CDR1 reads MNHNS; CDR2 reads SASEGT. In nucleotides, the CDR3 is TGTGCCAGCAGCTCGAGGGCCCACAGGGGAGGCTCTGGGGCCAACGTCCTGACTTTC. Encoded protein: CASSSRAHRGGSGANVLTF.

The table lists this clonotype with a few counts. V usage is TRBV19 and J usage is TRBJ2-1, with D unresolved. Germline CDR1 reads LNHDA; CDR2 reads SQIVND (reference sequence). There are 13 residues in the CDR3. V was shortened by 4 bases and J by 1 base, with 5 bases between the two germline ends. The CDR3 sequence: CASSTRSYNEQFF. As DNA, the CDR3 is TGTGCCAGTAGTACTAGGTCCTACAATGAGCAGTTCTTC.